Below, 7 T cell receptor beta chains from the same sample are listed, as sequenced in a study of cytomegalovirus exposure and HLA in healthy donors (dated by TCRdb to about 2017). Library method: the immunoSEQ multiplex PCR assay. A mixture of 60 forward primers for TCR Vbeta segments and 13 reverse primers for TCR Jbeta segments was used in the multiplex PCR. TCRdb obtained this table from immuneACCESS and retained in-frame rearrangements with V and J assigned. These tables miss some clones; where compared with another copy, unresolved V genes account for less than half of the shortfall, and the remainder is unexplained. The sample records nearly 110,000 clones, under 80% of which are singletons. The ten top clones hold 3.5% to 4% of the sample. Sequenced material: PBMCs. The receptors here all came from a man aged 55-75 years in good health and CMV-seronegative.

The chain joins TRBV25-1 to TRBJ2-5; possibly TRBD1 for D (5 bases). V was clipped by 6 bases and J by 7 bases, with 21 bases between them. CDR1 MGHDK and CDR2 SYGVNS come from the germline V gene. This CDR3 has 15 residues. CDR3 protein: CASSDSDIPSPTQYF. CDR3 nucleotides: TGTGCCAGCAGCGACTCGGACATACCCAGCCCGACCCAGTACTTC.

The CDR3 DNA is TGTGCCAGCAGTACCACAGGGTCGGTCACTGAAGCTTTCTTT. Its protein is CASSTTGSVTEAFF. J is TRBJ1-1 and V is TRBV6-1; D possibly corresponds to TRBD1 (6 bases). This CDR3 comprises 14 residues. The V gene lost 5 bases and the J gene lost 4 bases, with 14 bases spanning the gap. Germline values: CDR1 MNHNS, CDR2 SASEGT.

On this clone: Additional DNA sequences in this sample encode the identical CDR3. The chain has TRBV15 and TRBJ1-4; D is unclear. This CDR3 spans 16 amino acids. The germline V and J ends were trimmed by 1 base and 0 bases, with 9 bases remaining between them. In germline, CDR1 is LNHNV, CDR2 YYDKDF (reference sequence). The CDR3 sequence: CATSRGAGSTNEKLFF. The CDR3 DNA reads TGTGCCACCAGCAGAGGGGCAGGTTCAACTAATGAAAAACTGTTTTTT. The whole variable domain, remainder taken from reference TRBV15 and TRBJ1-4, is DAMVIQNPRYQVTQFGKPVTLSCSQTLNHNVMYWYQQKSSQAPKLLFHYYDKDFNNEADTPDNFQSRRPNTSFCFLDIRSPGLGDTAMYLCATSRGAGSTNEKLFFGSGTQLSVL.

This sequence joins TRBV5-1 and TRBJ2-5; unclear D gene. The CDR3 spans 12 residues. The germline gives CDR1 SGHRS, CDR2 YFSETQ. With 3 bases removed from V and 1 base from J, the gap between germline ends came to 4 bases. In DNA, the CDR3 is TGCGCCAGCAGCTCACTCCAAGAGACCCAGTACTTC. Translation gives CASSSLQETQYF.

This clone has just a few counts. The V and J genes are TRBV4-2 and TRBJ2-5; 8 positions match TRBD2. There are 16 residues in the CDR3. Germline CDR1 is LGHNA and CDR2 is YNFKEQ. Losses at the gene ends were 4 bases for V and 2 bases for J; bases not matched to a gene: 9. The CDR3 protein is CASSLRVAGGQETQYF. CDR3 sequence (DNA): TGTGCCAGCAGCCTTCGGGTGGCGGGGGGTCAAGAGACCCAGTACTTC.

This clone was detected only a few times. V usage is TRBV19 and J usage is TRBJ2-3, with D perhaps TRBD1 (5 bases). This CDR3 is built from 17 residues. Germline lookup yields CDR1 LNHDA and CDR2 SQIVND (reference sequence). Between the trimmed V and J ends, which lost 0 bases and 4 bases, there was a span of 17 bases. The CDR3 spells CASSIDLTDTGPDTQYF. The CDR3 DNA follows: TGTGCCAGTAGTATAGACCTGACAGACACGGGCCCAGATACGCAGTATTTT.

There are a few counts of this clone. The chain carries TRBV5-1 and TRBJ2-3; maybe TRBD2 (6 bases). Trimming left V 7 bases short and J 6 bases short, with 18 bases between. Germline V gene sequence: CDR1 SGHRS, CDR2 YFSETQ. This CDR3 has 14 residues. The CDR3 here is CASGGRSPLDTQYF. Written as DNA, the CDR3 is TGCGCCAGCGGGGGGAGGTCCCCATTGGATACGCAGTATTTT.